The T cell receptor (beta chain) under discussion was sequenced for a study of cytomegalovirus exposure and HLA in healthy donors. In germline, CDR1 is MNHEY, CDR2 SVGAGI. The CDR3 consists of 13 residues. The ends were cut back, 5 bases at V and 8 bases at J, with 15 bases in the middle. Both 60 Vbeta primers and 13 Jbeta primers went into the PCR. Clones were read by immunoSEQ multiplex PCR, and TCRdb kept only the in-frame ones, dropping some. The sample consists of some 96,000 clones, 65% to 80% of them appearing once. A remark on this clone: Antigen specificity is unknown.

Study-level findings and limits: Solely CMV serostatus was available to characterize immune exposure. Over 150 TCR beta chains were listed as cytomegalovirus-associated.

Sequenced input: PBMCs. The J gene is TRBJ1-2, the V gene TRBV6-5; possible D gene TRBD1, 6 bases. The sequence came from a man aged 35 to 55 in good health and CMV-seropositive. The CDR3 region has the DNA TGTGCCAGCAGTACCCGCGGGGGCGAAGGCTACACCTTC. This gives the protein CASSTRGGEGYTF.